This passage covers 29 T cell receptor beta chains from one sample sequenced in a study of blood T cells in healthy people across ages. Primers used in a second PCR of roughly 6 to 11 cycles were a sample-barcoded 5' primer and a J-beta primer mix. From the 5' RACE reads, TCRdb called clonotypes with MiXCR, one entry per CDR3 protein. The sample has some 1.5 million distinct CDR3 sequences; 28% are singletons. Specimen: blood. The receptor set was obtained from a woman aged 25 to 45 in good health.

In its sample, this clonotype was seen many times. This chain joins TRBV6-6 and TRBJ2-4; 8 positions match TRBD2. With 0 bases clipped from V and 7 bases from J, the junction kept 5 bases outside the gene matches. The CDR3 is 15 amino acids. In germline, CDR1 is MNHNY, CDR2 SVGAGI (reference sequence). CDR3 nucleotide sequence: TGTGCCAGCAGTTACTCCGCGGGGGGCCGTAACATTCAGTACTTC. Translation: CASSYSAGGRNIQYF.

This clonotype was detected once. The V call is TRBV6-5, the J call TRBJ2-3; 7 nucleotides align to TRBD2. The V segment lost 8 bases and the J segment 2 bases; nucleotides outside the gene matches: 13. Per the germline V gene, CDR1 is MNHEY and CDR2 is SVGAGI. CDR3 length: 16 amino acids. This chain's CDR3 is CASGTSTAGPTDTQYF. CDR3 nucleotides: TGTGCCAGCGGCACATCGACAGCGGGGCCCACAGATACGCAGTATTTT.

The chain is built from TRBV5-6 and TRBJ1-2, with D possibly being TRBD1 (5 bases). The CDR3 is 14 amino acids. CDR1 is SGHDT and CDR2 is YYEEEE in the germline V gene. Trimming cost V 4 bases and J 2 bases, with 12 bases left between them. In DNA form, the CDR3 reads TGTGCCAGCAGCCCCCGGACATACAACTATGGCTACACCTTC. This translates into CASSPRTYNYGYTF. The full variable domain, its missing parts supplied by reference TRBV5-6 and TRBJ1-2, is DAGVTQSPTHLIKTRGQQVTLRCSPKSGHDTVSWYQQALGQGPQFIFQYYEEEERQRGNFPDRFSGHQFPNYSSELNVNALLLGDSALYLCASSPRTYNYGYTFGSGTRLTVV.

In its sample, this clonotype was seen a few times. The rearrangement links TRBV7-7 to TRBJ2-5; D is perhaps TRBD1 (5 bases). This CDR3 spans 15 amino acids. The ends were cut back, 1 base at V and 2 bases at J, with 11 bases in the middle. Germline V CDR1 and CDR2: SSHAT, FNYEAQ (reference sequence). The CDR3: CASSLESGPQETQYF. In DNA form, the CDR3 reads TGTGCCAGCAGCTTAGAGTCAGGGCCTCAAGAGACCCAGTACTTC.

The rearrangement links TRBV7-9 to TRBJ2-2; tentatively, D is TRBD1 or TRBD2 (5 bases each). The CDR3 contains 15 residues. The V and J ends lost 5 bases and 5 bases respectively, with 15 bases between them. Germline loops: CDR1 SEHNR, CDR2 FQNEAQ (reference sequence). The CDR3 DNA follows: TGTGCCAGCAGCCGGACGGGGACGGGAACCGGGGAGCTGTTTTTT. Translation gives CASSRTGTGTGELFF.

Worth noting for this clonotype: Possible read error: a much larger clone is one base away. V usage is TRBV6-5 and J usage is TRBJ2-4; 9 nucleotides agree with TRBD1. The J call may not be correct, given that the DNA end is closer to TRBJ2-5. The V gene's germline CDR1 is MNHEY and CDR2 SVGAGI. This CDR3 region has 15 residues. The CDR3, as DNA: TGTACCGTTCGGGCGGGGACAGGGAATAGCCAGACCCAGTACTTC. This translates into CTVRAGTGNSQTQYF.

This clonotype was detected only once. The V gene is TRBV11-2, the J gene TRBJ2-5; TRBD2 is a possible D gene (5 bases). The J call may be faulty, since TRBJ2-7 better matches the DNA end. The CDR3 is 14 amino acids. The germline V gene encodes CDR1 SGHAT and CDR2 FQNNGV. CDR3 bases: TGTGCCAGCGGCTCCTCAGGAGCAGGAGGCGAGCAGTACTTC. Its protein product is CASGSSGAGGEQYF.

V gene TRBV18 combines with J gene TRBJ1-2, with 7 bases aligning to TRBD1. The CDR3 contains 15 residues. The V segment lost 5 bases and the J segment 0 bases; nucleotides outside the gene matches: 6. Germline V gene lookup returns CDR1 KGHSH and CDR2 LQKENI. CDR3 protein: CASSEGQAANYGYTF. CDR3 nucleotides: TGTGCCAGCTCAGAAGGACAGGCTGCTAACTATGGCTACACCTTC.

Details on this clonotype: A much more abundant neighbour one base away suggests this may be a read error. The chain carries TRBV10-3 and TRBJ2-4, with TRBD2 matching 13 bases. Trimming took 2 bases from V and 7 from J; bases not matched to a gene: 11. Germline V gene sequence: CDR1 ENHRY, CDR2 SYGVKD. The CDR3 contains 18 residues. As DNA, the CDR3 is TGTGCCATCAGTGAGAATTTGGGGACTAGCGGGACAAACAACATTCAGTACTTC. Translated, it gives CAISENLGTSGTNNIQYF.

This clonotype was detected only a few times. The gene calls are TRBV7-9 and TRBJ2-3; no clear D. V lost 5 bases to trimming and J lost 0 bases, with 12 bases between them. This CDR3 spans 15 amino acids. Germline lookup yields CDR1 SEHNR and CDR2 FQNEAQ (reference sequence). CDR3 sequence: CASSQATSSTDTQYF. The CDR3 DNA follows: TGTGCCAGCAGCCAGGCCACATCTAGCACAGATACGCAGTATTTT.

V usage is TRBV28 and J usage is TRBJ2-3; 8 nucleotides align to TRBD2. The CDR3 covers 15 residues. The trim removed 7 bases at V and 3 bases at J, leaving 9 bases unmatched. The germline V gene has CDR1 MDHEN and CDR2 SYDVKM. The CDR3 sequence is CASTIHGRETDTQYF. The CDR3 coding sequence is TGTGCCAGCACTATACACGGGAGGGAGACAGATACGCAGTATTTT.

This rearrangement joins TRBV7-9 to TRBJ2-1; unclear D gene. This CDR3 has 15 amino acids. Trimming took 0 bases from V and 2 from J, leaving 8 bases between them. CDR1 and CDR2 (germline): SEHNR, FQNEAQ (reference sequence). The CDR3 coding sequence is TGTGCCAGCAGCTTAGCGCACTCCCCCTACAATGAGCAGTTCTTC. This sequence encodes CASSLAHSPYNEQFF. Full variable domain (missing parts from reference TRBV7-9 and TRBJ2-1): DTGVSQNPRHKITKRGQNVTFRCDPISEHNRLYWYRQTLGQGPEFLTYFQNEAQLEKSRLLSDRFSAERPKGSFSTLEIQRTEQGDSAMYLCASSLAHSPYNEQFFGPGTRLTVL.

Only a few counts were recorded for this clonotype. V and J are TRBV5-1 and TRBJ2-7; 12 positions match TRBD1. The germline CDR1 and CDR2 sequences are SGHRS and YFSETQ. Trimming took 7 bases from V and 7 from J; bases not matched to a gene: 9. CDR3 length: 14 amino acids. This CDR3 reads CASFTGTGGGEQYF. The CDR3 DNA reads TGCGCCAGCTTCACCGGGACAGGGGGCGGTGAGCAGTACTTC.

The chain employs TRBV19 and TRBJ2-3, with TRBD1 matching over 7 bases. The length of the CDR3 is 15 residues. J was trimmed by 3 bases and V by 0 bases; bases with no gene match: 3. Looked up from germline, CDR1 is LNHDA and CDR2 is SQIVND (reference sequence). The CDR3 bases are TGTGCCAGTAGTATAGAAGGGGGCGCGACAGATACGCAGTATTTT. Protein sequence: CASSIEGGATDTQYF. The full variable domain, with the rest looked up from reference TRBV19 and TRBJ2-3, is DGGITQSPKYLFRKEGQNVTLSCEQNLNHDAMYWYRQDPGQGLRLIYYSQIVNDFQKGDIAEGYSVSREKKESFPLTVTSAQKNPTAFYLCASSIEGGATDTQYFGPGTRLTVL.

This chain links TRBV5-1 with TRBJ1-6; the match to TRBD1 covers 10 bases. With 4 bases clipped from V and 8 bases from J, the junction kept 9 bases outside the gene matches. The germline V gene has CDR1 SGHRS and CDR2 YFSETQ. The CDR3 sequence is 16 residues long. The CDR3 loop reads CASSLLPGQGYSPLHF. DNA of the CDR3: TGCGCCAGCAGCCTACTTCCGGGACAGGGGTATTCACCCCTCCACTTT.

The rearrangement links TRBV2 to TRBJ1-1, with TRBD1 matching 10 bases. Germline values: CDR1 SNHLY, CDR2 FYNNEI. The CDR3 extends over 13 amino acids. With V trimmed by 9 bases and J by 3 bases, 4 bases remained unmatched. CDR3 sequence reads: CARRGTGDTEAFF. CDR3 DNA: TGTGCCAGGAGAGGGACAGGGGACACTGAAGCTTTCTTT.

The chain uses TRBV20-1 and TRBJ2-1; tentatively, D is TRBD2 (7 bases). Germline CDR1 is DFQATT and CDR2 is SNEGSKA (reference sequence). The CDR3 has 16 residues. The V end lost 0 bases, the J end lost 0 bases, and 12 bases lay between the germline ends. The CDR3, as DNA: TGCAGTGCTAGAGATGTGGCGGGGGCCTCCTACAATGAGCAGTTCTTC. Translating gives CSARDVAGASYNEQFF.

Comments on this clonotype: The CDR3 ends on some other residue instead of the conserved phenylalanine or tryptophan, so this is likely a read error. The chain is built from TRBV5-1 and TRBJ1-2, with no clear D. CDR3 length: 15 residues. From germline, CDR1 is SGHRS and CDR2 YFSETQ. Trimming stripped 4 bases from V and 8 bases from J, with 21 bases between. Written as DNA, the CDR3 is TGCGCCAGCAGCCTCCAAACGGACCCATGGGAGGGCTACACCTGC. Its translation is CASSLQTDPWEGYTC.

The V call is TRBV23-1, the J call TRBJ2-7; TRBD2 matches 9 bases. TRBV23-1 is noted as an ORF with a role that remains uncertain. V was pared by 5 bases and J by 2 bases, with 13 bases of the junction left unmatched. CDR3 size: 17 residues. In DNA form, the CDR3 reads TGCGCCAGCAGTATCCCCTCGAGAGCGGGAGGCCCCTACGAGCAGTACTTC. Protein: CASSIPSRAGGPYEQYF.

This clonotype was picked up many times. At one boundary the junction diverges from the germline segment, which might be a read error. J is TRBJ1-5 and V is TRBV6-6; possibly TRBD1 for D (5 bases). The CDR3 totals 13 residues. The V gene's germline CDR1 is MNHNY and CDR2 SVGAGI (reference sequence). The CDR3 DNA follows: TGTGCTAGCAGTAATGGGGGTAACCAGCCCCAGCATTTT. It specifies CASSNGGNQPQHF.

CDR3 DNA: TGCGCCGGAGTCGAGGGGGATCGCCTCTCACCCCTCCACTTT. The encoded protein is CAGVEGDRLSPLHF. The V call is TRBV5-1, the J call TRBJ1-6, with D perhaps matching TRBD1 (6 bases). Trimming pared 10 bases from V and 10 bases from J, leaving 21 bases between. Germline CDR1 and CDR2: SGHRS and YFSETQ. This CDR3 has 14 residues. Using reference TRBV5-1 and TRBJ1-6 for the parts outside the CDR3, the full variable domain is KAGVTQTPRYLIKTRGQQVTLSCSPISGHRSVSWYQQTPGQGLQFLFEYFSETQRNKGNFPGRFSGRQFSNSRSEMNVSTLELGDSALYLCAGVEGDRLSPLHFGNGTRLTVT.

This clonotype was seen many times. CDR3 residues: CASRQGGSLDEQYF. In nucleotides, the CDR3 is TGTGCCAGCCGTCAAGGCGGGAGCTTGGACGAGCAGTACTTC. V gene TRBV6-2 or TRBV6-3 combines with J gene TRBJ2-7; 7 nucleotides align to TRBD2. CDR3 size: 14 residues. The junction had 12 bases not matched to a gene; V was cut back by 8 bases and J by 5 bases. CDR1 and CDR2 from the germline V gene are MNHEY and SVGEGT.

This clonotype has only a few counts. The V gene is TRBV28, the J gene TRBJ2-7; perhaps TRBD2 as D (5 bases). CDR3 length equals 14 residues. Trimming took off 7 bases at V and 3 bases at J, with 16 bases between the two ends. Germline V lookup: CDR1 MDHEN, CDR2 SYDVKM. CDR3 bases: TGTGCCAGCACCCCACAAAAGCGGTTCTACGAGCAGTACTTC. It is translated as CASTPQKRFYEQYF.

This clonotype showed up many times. The rearrangement uses TRBV11-2 and TRBJ2-7, with D perhaps TRBD1 (6 bases). Germline CDR1 and CDR2: SGHAT and FQNNGV. The CDR3 consists of 16 residues. V lost 4 bases and J 2 bases, leaving 18 bases between the germline ends. Here the CDR3 reads CASSSPNTGSPYEQYF. The CDR3 bases are TGTGCCAGCAGCTCGCCCAATACAGGGAGTCCCTACGAGCAGTACTTC.

Note on this clonotype: Given a much more abundant clone one base away, this may be a read error. The chain recombines TRBV10-2 with TRBJ2-1; D is unresolved. The J call may be wrong; the DNA end is better matched by TRBJ2-7. Germline V CDR1 and CDR2: WSHSY, SAAADI. The CDR3 consists of 12 residues. The CDR3 nucleotides read TGCGCCAGCAGTGATATGCTCAACGAGCAGTACTTC. Its translation is CASSDMLNEQYF.

This clonotype was recorded many times. The gene calls are TRBV14 and TRBJ2-1; D unresolved. V was shortened by 4 bases and J by 0 bases, with 7 bases between the two germline ends. Germline loops: CDR1 SGHDN, CDR2 FVKESK. The CDR3 runs to 14 residues. The CDR3 spells CASSRGVSYNEQFF. The CDR3 DNA is TGTGCCAGCAGCCGGGGTGTCTCCTACAATGAGCAGTTCTTC.

The chain joins TRBV27 to TRBJ2-6; 7 bases match TRBD1. In germline, CDR1 is MNHEY, CDR2 SMNVEV (reference sequence). The CDR3 totals 19 residues. J lost 4 bases, V lost 6 bases, and 18 bases had no gene match. The CDR3 is CASRLTSGQVGAGANVLTF. In DNA form, the CDR3 reads TGTGCCAGCAGACTGACATCTGGACAGGTCGGGGCGGGGGCCAACGTCCTGACTTTC.

This clonotype was recorded a few times. The V call is TRBV29-1, the J call TRBJ2-7; D uncertain. The CDR3 length is 12 residues. V lost 4 bases, J lost 4 bases, and 11 bases lay in between. In germline, CDR1 is SQVTM, CDR2 ANQGSEA. CDR3 nucleotide sequence: TGCAGCGTTGTGGACGTCCTTTACGAGCAGTACTTC. This codes for CSVVDVLYEQYF.

The V gene is TRBV6-6, the J gene TRBJ2-5; D gene uncertain. V dropped 5 bases and J dropped 5 bases, with 9 bases sitting between them. Germline V lookup: CDR1 MNHNY, CDR2 SVGAGI (reference sequence). This CDR3 is built from 12 residues. Written as DNA, the CDR3 is TGTGCCAGCAGTGCCATTAGGGAGACCCAGTACTTC. It specifies CASSAIRETQYF.